Listed below are T cell receptor beta chains from one sample, sequenced in a study of identical twins. TCRdb itself ran the 5' RACE reads through MiXCR, one entry per CDR3 protein. The data contain a few hundred thousand distinct CDR3 sequences, roughly a tenth of them singletons. Sequencing was performed on memory T cells sorted from blood. These receptors came from a man between 45 and 60 years old in good health. Both conserved end residues are part of each CDR3. Each record gives: V gene, clone size, J gene, D gene, CDR3 protein, CDR3 DNA. The D gene is left open where the match is weak. Not all rows give a size; the values are once, few, many and, for expanded clones, a class.

v_gene: TRBV29-1; abundance: few; j_gene: TRBJ2-1; d_gene: TRBD2; CDR3aa: CSVRRTSGAPWQFF; CDR3nt: TGCAGCGTGAGGCGGACTAGCGGAGCCCCGTGGCAGTTCTTC
v_gene: TRBV25-1; abundance: few; j_gene: TRBJ2-1; d_gene: TRBD1; CDR3aa: CASSDLRVDSDRGLHYWNEQFF; CDR3nt: TGTGCCAGCAGTGACTTAAGAGTAGATTCGGACAGGGGACTACATTATTGGAATGAGCAGTTCTTC
v_gene: TRBV29-1; abundance: few; j_gene: TRBJ2-3; d_gene: .; CDR3aa: CSVATGSTDTQYF; CDR3nt: TGCAGCGTTGCCACAGGGAGCACAGATACGCAGTATTTT
v_gene: TRBV5-1; abundance: many; j_gene: TRBJ1-4; d_gene: .; CDR3aa: CASSLEPDGRNEKLFF; CDR3nt: TGCGCCAGCAGCTTGGAACCGGACGGACGTAATGAAAAACTGTTTTTT
v_gene: TRBV18; abundance: many; j_gene: TRBJ1-5; d_gene: .; CDR3aa: CASSQGEGNQPQHF; CDR3nt: TGTGCCAGCTCACAGGGAGAGGGCAATCAGCCCCAGCATTTT
v_gene: TRBV19; abundance: .; j_gene: TRBJ2-1; d_gene: .; CDR3aa: CASSIDRRNNEQFF; CDR3nt: TGTGCCAGTAGTATAGATCGCAGAAACAATGAGCAGTTCTTC
v_gene: TRBV7-3; abundance: .; j_gene: TRBJ2-1; d_gene: TRBD1; CDR3aa: CASSLTGFGDRAYNEQFF; CDR3nt: TGTGCCAGCAGCTTAACGGGGTTTGGGGACAGGGCCTACAATGAGCAGTTCTTC
v_gene: TRBV28; abundance: many; j_gene: TRBJ1-1; d_gene: .; CDR3aa: CASNTGWGTEAFF; CDR3nt: TGTGCCAGCAATACAGGGTGGGGCACTGAAGCTTTCTTT
v_gene: TRBV19; abundance: many; j_gene: TRBJ1-5; d_gene: .; CDR3aa: CASSITGMRGNQPQHF; CDR3nt: TGTGCCAGTAGTATCACAGGGATGAGGGGCAATCAGCCCCAGCATTTT
v_gene: TRBV5-1; abundance: many; j_gene: TRBJ1-1; d_gene: .; CDR3aa: CASSSWGLSTEAFF; CDR3nt: TGCGCCAGCAGCTCGTGGGGGCTGAGCACTGAAGCTTTCTTT
v_gene: TRBV3-1; abundance: few; j_gene: TRBJ1-1; d_gene: .; CDR3aa: CASSQLAGEAFF; CDR3nt: TGTGCCAGCAGCCAACTAGCGGGGGAAGCTTTCTTT
v_gene: TRBV4-2; abundance: many; j_gene: TRBJ2-5; d_gene: .; CDR3aa: CASSQESGDLQETQYF; CDR3nt: TGTGCCAGCAGCCAAGAGTCAGGGGATCTCCAAGAGACCCAGTACTTC
v_gene: TRBV11-2; abundance: .; j_gene: TRBJ1-4; d_gene: .; CDR3aa: CASSLGTTWANEKLFF; CDR3nt: TGTGCCAGCAGCTTGGGGACAACGTGGGCTAATGAAAAACTGTTTTTT
v_gene: TRBV12-3/TRBV12-4; abundance: .; j_gene: TRBJ2-5; d_gene: TRBD2; CDR3aa: CASRFSGSSETQYF; CDR3nt: TGTGCCAGCAGATTTAGCGGGAGTAGTGAGACCCAGTACTTC
v_gene: TRBV5-1; abundance: .; j_gene: TRBJ2-3; d_gene: .; CDR3aa: CASSSAGGDTQYF; CDR3nt: TGCGCCAGCAGCTCAGCCGGCGGAGATACGCAGTATTTT
v_gene: TRBV20-1; abundance: many; j_gene: TRBJ1-5; d_gene: .; CDR3aa: CSARASGNQPQHF; CDR3nt: TGCAGTGCTAGAGCCTCGGGCAATCAGCCCCAGCATTTT
v_gene: TRBV5-1; abundance: .; j_gene: TRBJ2-7; d_gene: TRBD2; CDR3aa: CASSPQGVAGGEQYF; CDR3nt: TGCGCCAGCAGCCCCCAGGGGGTAGCGGGGGGCGAGCAGTACTTC
v_gene: TRBV5-1; abundance: .; j_gene: TRBJ2-7; d_gene: TRBD1; CDR3aa: CASSLSRDRISPDTYEQYF; CDR3nt: TGCGCCAGCAGCTTAAGCCGGGACAGGATCTCCCCCGATACCTACGAGCAGTACTTC
v_gene: TRBV6-1; abundance: many; j_gene: TRBJ2-5; d_gene: TRBD2; CDR3aa: CASSGAVSGTGETQYF; CDR3nt: TGTGCCAGCAGTGGGGCGGTTAGCGGGACGGGGGAGACCCAGTACTTC
v_gene: TRBV20-1; abundance: many; j_gene: TRBJ2-7; d_gene: .; CDR3aa: CSAQDRDYEQYF; CDR3nt: TGCAGTGCTCAGGACCGGGACTACGAGCAGTACTTC
v_gene: TRBV7-2; abundance: few; j_gene: TRBJ1-4; d_gene: .; CDR3aa: CASSLATSRERNEKLFF; CDR3nt: TGTGCCAGCAGCTTAGCGACGTCCAGGGAGAGAAATGAAAAACTGTTTTTT
v_gene: TRBV2; abundance: few; j_gene: TRBJ2-1; d_gene: TRBD2; CDR3aa: CASSEVRGGTYNEQFF; CDR3nt: TGTGCCAGCAGTGAAGTTCGCGGGGGAACCTACAATGAGCAGTTCTTC
v_gene: TRBV7-9; abundance: few; j_gene: TRBJ1-5; d_gene: TRBD1; CDR3aa: CASSHSWTGSYQPQHF; CDR3nt: TGTGCCAGCAGCCATTCTTGGACAGGGAGCTATCAGCCCCAGCATTTT
v_gene: TRBV6-1; abundance: few; j_gene: TRBJ2-7; d_gene: .; CDR3aa: CASSSGRVGGAAEQYF; CDR3nt: TGTGCCAGCAGCTCAGGAAGAGTGGGGGGGGCGGCCGAGCAGTACTTC
v_gene: TRBV14; abundance: .; j_gene: TRBJ2-7; d_gene: .; CDR3aa: CASKRPQGSYEQYF; CDR3nt: TGTGCCAGCAAACGTCCACAGGGCAGCTACGAGCAGTACTTC
v_gene: TRBV4-1; abundance: few; j_gene: TRBJ2-2; d_gene: TRBD2; CDR3aa: CASSQDSRGRGDGELFF; CDR3nt: TGCGCCAGCAGCCAAGATTCCCGCGGGAGGGGTGACGGGGAGCTGTTTTTT
v_gene: TRBV5-1; abundance: many; j_gene: TRBJ2-4; d_gene: .; CDR3aa: CASSLEGLGIQYF; CDR3nt: TGCGCCAGCAGCTTGGAAGGGTTGGGCATTCAGTACTTC